Below, 20 T cell receptor beta chains from the same sample are listed, as sequenced in a study of CD8+ T cells in alopecia areata. Treatment reported: oral pan-JAK inhibitor, 5-10 mg twice daily. Sequencing used cDNA as its template, made by extracting RNA and reverse transcribing it. The data were produced by immunoSEQ multiplex PCR, yet TCRdb's version contains in-frame clones alone and is incomplete. The repertoire includes 200,000 or so clones, nearly 60% of them detected once, and 5.5% sits in the top ten. The sequencing used CD4+ T cells sorted from blood, collected at week 24, from a patient treated with tofacitinib. These receptors were taken from a human donor with alopecia areata.

The V and J genes are TRBV4-1 and TRBJ1-6, with 8 positions matching TRBD1. Trimming cost V 0 bases and J 9 bases; bases outside gene matches: 7. The CDR3 consists of 16 residues. Per germline, CDR1 MGHRA and CDR2 YSYEKL. CDR3 protein: CASSQDPRGLGSPLHF. CDR3 bases: TGCGCCAGCAGCCAAGATCCCAGGGGGCTAGGTTCACCCCTCCACTTT.

This clone was seen only a few times. V is TRBV28 and J is TRBJ2-3, with TRBD1 identical over 11 bases. V was pared by 6 bases and J by 7 bases, with 12 bases of the junction left unmatched. CDR1 is MDHEN and CDR2 is SYDVKM in the germline V gene. The CDR3 consists of 16 residues. CDR3 region: CASSPRDRGSSHTQYF. The CDR3, as DNA: TGTGCCAGCAGCCCTCGGGACAGGGGGTCGTCACATACGCAGTATTTT. Filled out from reference TRBV28 and TRBJ2-3, the complete variable domain reads DVKVTQSSRYLVKRTGEKVFLECVQDMDHENMFWYRQDPGLGLRLIYFSYDVKMKEKGDIPEGYSVSREKKERFSLILESASTNQTSMYLCASSPRDRGSSHTQYFGPGTRLTVL.

This clone showed up just a few times. This rearrangement joins TRBV5-6 to TRBJ1-5; maybe TRBD1 (5 bases). The CDR3 is 15 residues long. V lost 0 bases and J lost 0, with 7 bases in between. The germline V gene has CDR1 SGHDT and CDR2 YYEEEE. This chain's CDR3 is CASSLGGLSNQPQHF. The CDR3 DNA reads as TGTGCCAGCAGCTTGGGGGGACTTAGCAATCAGCCCCAGCATTTT. Complete variable domain (other parts from reference TRBV5-6 and TRBJ1-5): DAGVTQSPTHLIKTRGQQVTLRCSPKSGHDTVSWYQQALGQGPQFIFQYYEEEERQRGNFPDRFSGHQFPNYSSELNVNALLLGDSALYLCASSLGGLSNQPQHFGDGTRLSIL.

The V and J genes are TRBV5-5 and TRBJ2-2, with D hard to call. V was cut by 0 bases and J by 7 bases, with 13 bases left in between. CDR3 size: 15 residues. Looked up from germline, CDR1 is SGHKS and CDR2 is YYEKEE (reference sequence). The CDR3 DNA is TGTGCCAGCAGCTTGGTACCAGAACAAATCGGGGAGCTGTTTTTT. It codes for CASSLVPEQIGELFF.

V and J are TRBV5-1 and TRBJ1-2, with a weak D call TRBD1 (5 bases). CDR1 is SGHRS and CDR2 is YFSETQ in the germline V gene. CDR3 length: 17 residues. Trimming removed 4 bases at V and 0 bases at J, with 19 bases between. The CDR3 region has the DNA TGCGCCAGCAGCCCTACACCCCCAGGACAAGCTAACTATGGCTACACCTTC. This codes for CASSPTPPGQANYGYTF.

This clone came up once. The genes are TRBV6-5 and TRBJ2-3; no definite D call. Germline loops: CDR1 MNHEY, CDR2 SVGAGI. V was pared by 6 bases and J by 8 bases, with 12 bases between. The CDR3 is made up of 12 amino acids. This CDR3 reads CASRRPSGTQYF. DNA for the CDR3: TGTGCCAGCAGACGACCCTCGGGTACGCAGTATTTT.

The CDR3 DNA is TGTGCCAGCAGTATAGGGAGAAACTATGGCTACACCTTC. Protein sequence: CASSIGRNYGYTF. This rearrangement joins TRBV11-2 to TRBJ1-2; D is unresolved. V was clipped by 6 bases and J by 2 bases, with 10 bases between them. From germline, CDR1 is SGHAT and CDR2 FQNNGV. This CDR3 is built from 13 residues. The full variable domain, rest sourced from reference TRBV11-2 and TRBJ1-2, is EAGVAQSPRYKIIEKRQSVAFWCNPISGHATLYWYQQILGQGPKLLIQFQNNGVVDDSQLPKDRFSAERLKGVDSTLKIQPAKLEDSAVYLCASSIGRNYGYTFGSGTRLTVV.

This chain connects TRBV28 to TRBJ1-5; D remains unclear. The V end was cut by 7 bases, the J end by 2 bases, with 9 bases between. This CDR3 contains 13 residues. Per the germline V gene, CDR1 is MDHEN and CDR2 is SYDVKM. CDR3 DNA sequence: TGTGCCAGCAAGGTTCCGGGCAATCAGCCCCAGCATTTT. Residues: CASKVPGNQPQHF.

V is TRBV2 and J is TRBJ1-4, with D tentatively TRBD1 (5 bases). CDR3 length equals 15 residues. Germline V gene lookup returns CDR1 SNHLY and CDR2 FYNNEI. The V end was cut by 3 bases, the J end by 3 bases, with 11 bases between. The CDR3 nucleotides are TGTGCCAGCAGTGAGGGGGAGGCAGCTAATGAAAAACTGTTTTTT. This sequence encodes CASSEGEAANEKLFF.

J is TRBJ2-3 and V is TRBV2; no clear D gene. Looked up from germline, CDR1 is SNHLY and CDR2 is FYNNEI. Trimming cost V 8 bases and J 6 bases, with 12 bases left between them. The CDR3 totals 12 residues. The DNA of the CDR3 is TGTGCCAGCTCTCTCTACGGCGATACGCAGTATTTT. It yields the protein CASSLYGDTQYF.

On this clone itself: Sequence at one end of the junction differs from germline and may be a read error. The chain uses TRBV11-2 and TRBJ2-3; D not resolved. The CDR3 contains 16 residues. Germline V CDR1 and CDR2: SGHAT, FQNNGV. This CDR3 reads CASSLLSDPFTDTQFF. In DNA form, the CDR3 reads TGTGCCAGCAGCTTGTTGTCCGACCCATTCACAGATACGCAGTTTTTT.

The genes are TRBV7-2 and TRBJ2-1; D might be TRBD1 or TRBD2, each matching 6 bases. With 8 bases removed from V and 0 bases from J, the gap between germline ends came to 17 bases. From germline, CDR1 is SGHTA and CDR2 FQGNSA. This CDR3 has 16 residues. The CDR3 protein is CASVGGTGDSYNEQFF. The CDR3 nucleotides are TGTGCCAGCGTAGGGGGGACGGGGGACTCCTACAATGAGCAGTTCTTC.

The J gene is TRBJ2-1, the V gene TRBV4-3, with 12 bases lining up with TRBD2. After removal of 0 bases from V and 4 bases from J, the junction contained 10 bases not matched to a gene. The germline V gene encodes CDR1 LGHNA and CDR2 YSLEER. There are 19 residues in the CDR3. The CDR3 sequence is CASSQDVILAGGRYNEQFF. The DNA for the CDR3 is TGCGCCAGCAGCCAAGATGTCATCCTAGCGGGAGGGCGGTACAATGAGCAGTTCTTC.

Written as DNA, the CDR3 is TGTGCCAGCAGTAAGGGACAGGGGGCGCTTCAGTATGGCTACACCTTC. Its translation: CASSKGQGALQYGYTF. The rearrangement joins TRBV28 to TRBJ1-2, with 12 bases lining up with TRBD1. The CDR3 covers 16 residues. CDR1 and CDR2 (germline): MDHEN, SYDVKM. The V segment lost 5 bases and the J segment 5 bases; nucleotides outside the gene matches: 9.

This chain joins TRBV30 and TRBJ2-7; 11 bases are shared with TRBD1. This CDR3 has 14 residues. Per the germline V gene, CDR1 is GTSNPN and CDR2 is SVGIG (reference sequence). V lost 3 bases to trimming and J lost 4 bases; unmatched junction nucleotides: 5. DNA for the CDR3: TGTGCCTGGAGCTCCGGGACAGGGGGTTACGAGCAGTACTTC. It yields the protein CAWSSGTGGYEQYF.

The rearrangement joins TRBV6-6 to TRBJ1-5; D is unclear. Trimming took off 8 bases at V and 0 bases at J, with 8 bases between the two ends. The CDR3 is 13 amino acids. Per the germline V gene, CDR1 is MNHNY and CDR2 is SVGAGI (reference sequence). CDR3 sequence (DNA): TGTGCCAGCGCGGAGTATAGCAATCAGCCCCAGCATTTT. This encodes CASAEYSNQPQHF.

The rearrangement joins TRBV7-9 to TRBJ2-2; D possibly corresponds to TRBD1 (6 bases). Trimming left V 5 bases short and J 5 bases short, with 24 bases between. Germline V lookup: CDR1 SEHNR, CDR2 FQNEAQ (reference sequence). This CDR3 spans 18 amino acids. The CDR3 DNA follows: TGTGCCAGCAGCACGAAATGGAGTGACAGGTTGGGGACCGGGGAGCTGTTTTTT. As protein: CASSTKWSDRLGTGELFF.

The chain joins TRBV7-2 to TRBJ2-7; 12 bases line up with TRBD1. Losses at the gene ends were 5 bases for V and 5 bases for J; bases not matched to a gene: 7. The CDR3 runs 15 residues. CDR1 is SGHTA and CDR2 is FQGNSA in the germline V gene. The CDR3 spells CASSRSGTGGHEQYF. CDR3 bases: TGTGCCAGCAGCCGATCCGGGACAGGGGGCCACGAGCAGTACTTC.

In its sample, this clone was seen once. The chain combines TRBV2 with TRBJ1-1; no definite D call. Trimming left V 7 bases short and J 4 bases short, with 16 bases between. From germline, CDR1 is SNHLY and CDR2 FYNNEI. The length of the CDR3 is 14 residues. CDR3 DNA: TGTGCCAGCACGGCACGAAGCCTGGGCACTGAAGCTTTCTTT. It encodes CASTARSLGTEAFF. Using reference TRBV2 and TRBJ1-1 for the parts outside the CDR3, the full variable domain is EPEVTQTPSHQVTQMGQEVILRCVPISNHLYFYWYRQILGQKVEFLVSFYNNEISEKSEIFDDQFSVERPDGSNFTLKIRSTKLEDSAMYFCASTARSLGTEAFFGQGTRLTVV.

DNA of the CDR3: TGTGCCAGCAGCTTAGCGTCACCGGGACAGGGGGTCTATGGCTACACCTTC. Its translation is CASSLASPGQGVYGYTF. The chain has TRBV7-9 and TRBJ1-2, with 11 bases matching TRBD1. The J segment lost 4 bases and the V segment lost 0 bases, leaving 7 bases of the junction unmatched. This CDR3 contains 17 residues. Germline V gene sequence: CDR1 SEHNR, CDR2 FQNEAQ (reference sequence).